This T cell receptor (beta chain) was sequenced in a study of OX40 agonist ivuxolimab in advanced cancers. Study overall: As their treatment, patients were administered ivuxolimab, an agonistic anti-OX40 (CD134) antibody.

As regards this clone: The antigen is unknown.

The study's findings and limits: Researchers did not establish what antigens the expanded peripheral T cells target. Dosing at 0.1 to 3.0 mg/kg was accompanied by clonal expansion of CD4+ and CD8+ blood T cells by week 6.

Peripheral blood came from all dose cohorts at three timepoints. Profiled with immunoSEQ multiplex PCR; TCRdb holds only in-frame clones, not every one. Here the sample spans roughly 95,000 clones, 65% to 90% being singletons. Germline assignment: CDR1 LNHDA and CDR2 SQIVND (reference sequence). CDR3 length: 12 amino acids. V trimming: 6 bases; J trimming: 4 bases; junction bases outside the gene matches: 0. The chain joins TRBV19 to TRBJ1-2; TRBD1 matches 9 bases. This TCR came from an adult with an advanced solid tumor such as melanoma, head and neck, liver or kidney cancer. The sample in question was CD4+ or CD8+ T cells sorted from blood, obtained in a trial of the OX40 agonist ivuxolimab. The CDR3 DNA sequence: TGTGCCAGTAGGGGACAGGGCTATGGCTACACCTTC. Its protein is CASRGQGYGYTF.